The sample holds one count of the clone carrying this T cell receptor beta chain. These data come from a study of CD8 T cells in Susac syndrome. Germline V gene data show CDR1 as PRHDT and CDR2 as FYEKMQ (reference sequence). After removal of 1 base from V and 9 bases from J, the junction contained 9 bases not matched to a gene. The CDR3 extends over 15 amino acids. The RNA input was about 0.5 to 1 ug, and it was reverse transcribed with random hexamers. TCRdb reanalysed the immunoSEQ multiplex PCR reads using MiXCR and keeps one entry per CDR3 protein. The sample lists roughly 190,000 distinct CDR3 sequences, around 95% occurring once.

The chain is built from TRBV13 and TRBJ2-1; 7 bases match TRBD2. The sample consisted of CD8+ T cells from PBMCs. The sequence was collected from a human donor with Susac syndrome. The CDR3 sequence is CASSLAGAGSGEQFF. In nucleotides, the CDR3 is TGTGCCAGCAGCTTAGCGGGAGCGGGGTCCGGTGAGCAGTTCTTC. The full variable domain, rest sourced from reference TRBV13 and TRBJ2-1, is AAGVIQSPRHLIKEKRETATLKCYPIPRHDTVYWYQQGPGQDPQFLISFYEKMQSDKGSIPDRFSAQQFSDYHSELNMSSLELGDSALYFCASSLAGAGSGEQFFGPGTRLTVL.